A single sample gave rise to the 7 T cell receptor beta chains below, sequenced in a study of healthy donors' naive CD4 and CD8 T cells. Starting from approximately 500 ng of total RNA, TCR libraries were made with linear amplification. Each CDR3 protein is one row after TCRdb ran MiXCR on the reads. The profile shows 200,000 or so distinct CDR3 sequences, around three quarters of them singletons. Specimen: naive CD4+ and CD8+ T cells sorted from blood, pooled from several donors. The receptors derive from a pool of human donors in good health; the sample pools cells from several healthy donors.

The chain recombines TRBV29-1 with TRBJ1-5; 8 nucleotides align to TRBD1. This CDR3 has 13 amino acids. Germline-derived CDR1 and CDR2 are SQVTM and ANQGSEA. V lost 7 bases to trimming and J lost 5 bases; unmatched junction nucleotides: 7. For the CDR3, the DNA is TGCAGCGCCATGGACAGGGAAGATCAGCCCCAGCATTTT. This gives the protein CSAMDREDQPQHF.

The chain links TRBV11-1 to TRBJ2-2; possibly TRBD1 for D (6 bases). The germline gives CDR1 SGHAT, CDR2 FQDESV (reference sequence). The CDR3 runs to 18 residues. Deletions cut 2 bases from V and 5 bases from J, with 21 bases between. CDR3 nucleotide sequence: TGTGCCAGCAGCTTAACTTGGACAGCTGATCCTGGGACCGGGGAGCTGTTTTTT. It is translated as CASSLTWTADPGTGELFF.

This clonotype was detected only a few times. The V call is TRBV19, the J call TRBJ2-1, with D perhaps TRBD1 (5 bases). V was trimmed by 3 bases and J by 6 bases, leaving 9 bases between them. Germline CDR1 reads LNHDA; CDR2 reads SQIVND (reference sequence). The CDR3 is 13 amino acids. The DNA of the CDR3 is TGTGCCAGTAGTATGGGGCCTGGCAATGAGCAGTTCTTC. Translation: CASSMGPGNEQFF.

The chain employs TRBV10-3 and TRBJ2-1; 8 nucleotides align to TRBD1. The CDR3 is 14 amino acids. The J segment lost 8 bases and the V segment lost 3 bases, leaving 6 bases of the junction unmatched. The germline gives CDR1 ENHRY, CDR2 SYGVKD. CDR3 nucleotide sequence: TGTGCCATCAGTGACGGACAGGGCGACGATGAGCAGTTCTTC. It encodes CAISDGQGDDEQFF.

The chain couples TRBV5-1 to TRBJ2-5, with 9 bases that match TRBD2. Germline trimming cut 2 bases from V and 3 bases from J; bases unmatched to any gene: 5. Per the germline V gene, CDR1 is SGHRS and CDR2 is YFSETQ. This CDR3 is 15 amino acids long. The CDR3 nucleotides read TGCGCCAGCAGCTTTTTAGCGGGAGAGGAAGAGACCCAGTACTTC. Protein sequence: CASSFLAGEEETQYF.

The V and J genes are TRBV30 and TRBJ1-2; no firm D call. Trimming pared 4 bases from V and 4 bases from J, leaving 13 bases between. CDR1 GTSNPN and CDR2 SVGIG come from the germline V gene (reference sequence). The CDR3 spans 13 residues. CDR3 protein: CAWTGVGIYGYTF. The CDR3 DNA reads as TGTGCCTGGACAGGAGTGGGGATCTATGGCTACACCTTC.

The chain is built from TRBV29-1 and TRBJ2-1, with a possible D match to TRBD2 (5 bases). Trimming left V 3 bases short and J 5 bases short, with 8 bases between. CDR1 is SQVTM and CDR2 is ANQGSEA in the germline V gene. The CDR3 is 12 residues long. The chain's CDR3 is CSVDLANNEQFF. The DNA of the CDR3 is TGCAGCGTTGACCTAGCCAACAATGAGCAGTTCTTC.